This entry describes one T cell receptor beta chain. This sample also contains other DNA sequences that code for the same CDR3. This record comes from a study of T cell changes during pregnancy in multiple sclerosis. Clones were read by immunoSEQ multiplex PCR, and TCRdb kept only the in-frame ones, dropping some. The sample has 35,000 to 40,000 clones, around 90% seen once. This sequence originates from a female donor with multiple sclerosis, enrolled in a pregnancy study. The sample here was CD8+ T cells from peripheral blood mononuclear cells, taken in the third trimester of pregnancy.

Written as DNA, the CDR3 is TGTGCCAGCAGCTCTAGCGGGGGAACCTACGAGCAGTACTTC. Translating gives CASSSSGGTYEQYF. This chain joins TRBV6-5 and TRBJ2-7; 10 positions agree with TRBD2. Germline V gives CDR1 MNHEY, CDR2 SVGAGI. The junction had 4 bases not matched to a gene; V was cut back by 6 bases and J by 2 bases. This CDR3 comprises 14 residues.